These 26 T cell receptor beta chains came from one sample sequenced in a study of CD8 T cells in ankylosing spondylitis. Overall study findings and caveats: There was a TCR beta motif, made of eight highly homologous variants, that appeared characteristic of ankylosing spondylitis blood.

TCRdb recomputed calls from the 5' RACE reads with MiXCR, one row per CDR3 protein. The sample records around 220,000 distinct CDR3 sequences, roughly 18% being singletons. Their antigens remain unidentified. Sequenced: blood, either unsorted or a sorted T cell fraction (not recorded which). The receptor set was obtained from a male donor with ankylosing spondylitis.

The chain uses TRBV20-1 and TRBJ2-2, with TRBD2 matching over 8 bases. The V segment lost 0 bases and the J segment 8 bases; nucleotides outside the gene matches: 11. CDR1 is DFQATT, CDR2 SNEGSKA, per germline (reference sequence). The CDR3 spans 16 residues. This CDR3 reads CSARDWGSGSSGELFF. The CDR3 DNA reads as TGCAGTGCTAGAGATTGGGGAAGCGGGAGTTCTGGGGAGCTGTTTTTT.

The gene calls are TRBV14 and TRBJ2-7; D not certain. Germline CDR1 and CDR2: SGHDN and FVKESK. The CDR3 runs 12 residues. V gave up 4 bases and J gave up 6 bases, with 10 bases separating them. CDR3 sequence: CASSLWDAEQYF. DNA for the CDR3: TGTGCCAGCAGCCTCTGGGATGCCGAGCAGTACTTC.

The chain joins TRBV6-5 to TRBJ2-1; 7 positions match TRBD2. Germline V gene data show CDR1 as MNHEY and CDR2 as SVGAGI. After removal of 0 bases from V and 11 bases from J, the junction contained 4 bases not matched to a gene. This CDR3 has 13 amino acids. The CDR3 loop is CASSYSSGGKQFF. The CDR3 DNA follows: TGTGCCAGCAGTTACTCGTCGGGGGGTAAGCAGTTCTTC.

About this clonotype itself: Relative to the germline gene, one junction end is altered; a read error may explain this. The gene calls are TRBV3-1 and TRBJ1-2; maybe TRBD1 (6 bases). The CDR3 sequence is 15 residues long. The germline gives CDR1 LGHDT, CDR2 YNNKEL (reference sequence). CDR3 sequence (DNA): TGTGCCACCAGCCCAGAGGGGGGTGTATCGGAGGGCTACACCTTC. Its protein product is CATSPEGGVSEGYTF.

This clonotype has a handful of counts. This rearrangement joins TRBV5-6 to TRBJ2-7; D unresolved. Trimming pared 3 bases from V and 4 bases from J, leaving 14 bases between. The CDR3 is 14 amino acids. CDR1 and CDR2 (germline): SGHDT, YYEEEE. The CDR3 DNA is TGTGCCAGCAGCTATACCAGTTCGGCTTACGAGCAGTACTTC. It codes for CASSYTSSAYEQYF.

The chain is built from TRBV19 and TRBJ2-1, with a weak D call TRBD2 (5 bases). This CDR3 has 15 amino acids. V was clipped by 3 bases and J by 2 bases, with 11 bases between them. Germline V gives CDR1 LNHDA, CDR2 SQIVND (reference sequence). The CDR3, as DNA: TGTGCCAGTAGTATGGGAGTGGGAACCTACAATGAGCAGTTCTTC. Its protein product is CASSMGVGTYNEQFF.

The genes are TRBV27 and TRBJ2-7; TRBD1 matches 7 bases. After removal of 1 base from V and 1 base from J, the junction contained 4 bases not matched to a gene. This CDR3 spans 15 amino acids. The germline gives CDR1 MNHEY, CDR2 SMNVEV (reference sequence). CDR3 in amino acids: CASSLFGQVSYEQYF. For the CDR3, the DNA is TGTGCCAGCAGTTTATTCGGACAGGTTTCCTACGAGCAGTACTTC.

This chain uses TRBV7-9 with TRBJ2-5; D uncertain. V was shortened by 3 bases and J by 3 bases, with 8 bases between the two germline ends. From germline, CDR1 is SEHNR and CDR2 FQNEAQ (reference sequence). CDR3 length: 13 residues. The CDR3 coding sequence is TGTGCCAGCAGCTTGCGTACGGAAGAGACCCAGTACTTC. This sequence encodes CASSLRTEETQYF.

The V and J genes are TRBV5-1 and TRBJ2-1; D is possibly TRBD1 or TRBD2 (5 bases each). This CDR3 contains 14 residues. Germline V lookup: CDR1 SGHRS, CDR2 YFSETQ. V gave up 4 bases and J gave up 4 bases, with 12 bases separating them. CDR3 in amino acids: CASSPGPNYNEQFF. CDR3 DNA: TGCGCCAGCAGCCCGGGACCGAATTACAATGAGCAGTTCTTC.

This clonotype was detected ten times or more. This rearrangement joins TRBV12-3 or TRBV12-4 to TRBJ2-5; possibly TRBD1 or TRBD2 for D (5 bases each). V was cut by 10 bases and J by 4 bases, with 13 bases left in between. This CDR3 region has 12 residues. The CDR3 sequence is CATQGAGETQYF. The DNA for the CDR3 is TGTGCCACGCAAGGGGCGGGAGAGACCCAGTACTTC.

The chain couples TRBV4-2 to TRBJ2-7; D is uncertain. Germline values: CDR1 LGHNA, CDR2 YNFKEQ. Between the trimmed V and J ends, which lost 3 bases and 4 bases, there was a span of 13 bases. The CDR3 has 14 amino acids. In DNA, the CDR3 is TGTGCCAGCAGCCAGCCAGAGCTGGGTTACGAGCAGTACTTC. Its translation is CASSQPELGYEQYF.

This clonotype has more than one count but fewer than ten. V and J are TRBV7-9 and TRBJ2-1; D might be TRBD2 (5 bases). Germline-derived CDR1 and CDR2 are SEHNR and FQNEAQ (reference sequence). CDR3 length: 14 residues. The V and J ends lost 5 bases and 4 bases respectively, with 12 bases between them. The CDR3 spells CASSPLGKYNEQFF. The CDR3 nucleotides read TGTGCCAGCAGCCCACTAGGCAAATACAATGAGCAGTTCTTC.

This clonotype was found a few times. The rearrangement joins TRBV3-1 to TRBJ1-6; 9 bases agree with TRBD1. Germline V gene sequence: CDR1 LGHDT, CDR2 YNNKEL (reference sequence). The junction had 8 bases not matched to a gene; V was cut back by 4 bases and J by 10 bases. The CDR3 length is 15 residues. CDR3 DNA: TGTGCCAGCAGCCCCCTCGGGACAGGGCACTCACCCCTCCACTTT. The encoded protein is CASSPLGTGHSPLHF.

In this sample, this clonotype turned up a few times. The J gene is TRBJ2-7, the V gene TRBV20-1; 11 bases agree with TRBD2. The CDR3 spans 15 residues. Unmatched junction bases numbered 7, after V lost 6 bases and J lost 0 bases. Per the germline V gene, CDR1 is DFQATT and CDR2 is SNEGSKA (reference sequence). The CDR3 DNA reads as TGCAGTGCCCGGCCGACTAGCGGGAACTCCTACGAGCAGTACTTC. As protein: CSARPTSGNSYEQYF.

The rearrangement joins TRBV29-1 to TRBJ2-7; 11 nucleotides line up with TRBD1. The CDR3 sequence is 14 residues long. V shed 5 bases, J shed 2 bases, and the junction held 5 bases outside the gene matches. From germline, CDR1 is SQVTM and CDR2 ANQGSEA. Here the CDR3 reads CSVKDRGHAYEQYF. The CDR3 region has the DNA TGCAGCGTTAAGGACAGGGGGCACGCCTACGAGCAGTACTTC.

This clonotype has more than one count but fewer than ten. The chain is built from TRBV5-1 and TRBJ2-7, with 7 bases matching TRBD1. With V trimmed by 4 bases and J by 3 bases, 10 bases remained unmatched. The CDR3 consists of 15 residues. Germline values: CDR1 SGHRS, CDR2 YFSETQ. In nucleotides, the CDR3 is TGCGCCAGCAGCGAGGGGACAGCCACGCTCTACGAGCAGTACTTC. This gives the protein CASSEGTATLYEQYF.

This chain joins TRBV9 and TRBJ2-7, with 8 nucleotides matching TRBD1. V was pared by 4 bases and J by 6 bases, with 3 bases of the junction left unmatched. Germline CDR1 SGDLS, CDR2 YYNGEE. CDR3 length: 12 residues. CDR3 sequence (DNA): TGTGCCAGCAGCAAGACAGGGGCCGAGCAGTACTTC. Encoded protein: CASSKTGAEQYF.

V and J are TRBV15 and TRBJ1-6, with D tentatively TRBD1 (6 bases). The germline V gene has CDR1 LNHNV and CDR2 YYDKDF (reference sequence). The CDR3 runs to 14 residues. The V gene lost 5 bases and the J gene lost 6 bases, with 11 bases spanning the gap. DNA of the CDR3: TGTGCCACCAGCCGGGGGGCGCGTAATTCACCCCTCCACTTT. It encodes CATSRGARNSPLHF.

This clonotype was counted a few times. The chain combines TRBV27 with TRBJ2-3, with D possibly being TRBD1 (7 bases). The CDR3 has 16 residues. In germline, CDR1 is MNHEY, CDR2 SMNVEV (reference sequence). V lost 3 bases to trimming and J lost 4 bases, with 17 bases between them. The CDR3 loop is CASSFTGPGGPDTQYF. In DNA form, the CDR3 reads TGTGCCAGCAGTTTCACAGGGCCAGGGGGGCCAGATACGCAGTATTTT.

The gene calls are TRBV9 and TRBJ2-7; D remains ambiguous. V gave up 0 bases and J gave up 4 bases, with 8 bases separating them. CDR3 length: 13 residues. Looked up from germline, CDR1 is SGDLS and CDR2 is YYNGEE. The CDR3: CASSVVDGYEQYF. DNA for the CDR3: TGTGCCAGCAGCGTAGTAGACGGGTACGAGCAGTACTTC.

The chain employs TRBV6-5 and TRBJ1-2, with 8 bases fitting TRBD1. V gave up 2 bases and J gave up 6 bases; unmatched junction bases: 8. Germline loops: CDR1 MNHEY, CDR2 SVGAGI. The CDR3 is made up of 15 amino acids. The CDR3 region has the DNA TGTGCCAGCAGTTACACGACAGGGGACGCGGATGGCTACACCTTC. It encodes CASSYTTGDADGYTF.

This clonotype was seen only once. The conserved closing phenylalanine or tryptophan is absent in this CDR3, likely reflecting a read error. The rearrangement uses TRBV12-3 or TRBV12-4 and TRBJ2-1; D is ambiguous. This CDR3 spans 15 amino acids. Between the trimmed V and J ends, which lost 1 base and 9 bases, there was a span of 16 bases. Written as DNA, the CDR3 is TGTGCCAGCAGTTTAGATCAGATTTCAGCCAGTGAGCAGTTCCTC. Translating it yields CASSLDQISASEQFL.

The rearrangement links TRBV7-3 to TRBJ2-3; no firm D call. The CDR3 consists of 12 residues. CDR1 and CDR2 (germline): SGHTA, FQGTGA. V was cut by 4 bases and J by 14 bases, with 16 bases left in between. Written as DNA, the CDR3 is TGTGCCAGCAGCTCTCCCAATATGGAACTGTATTTT. Its protein is CASSSPNMELYF.

This clonotype showed up just a few times. The rearrangement joins TRBV29-1 to TRBJ2-3; a possible D gene is TRBD2 (5 bases). The CDR3 contains 13 residues. Trimming removed 7 bases at V and 0 bases at J, with 11 bases between. Germline assignment: CDR1 SQVTM and CDR2 ANQGSEA. Here the CDR3 reads CSGWRASTDTQYF. DNA for the CDR3: TGCAGCGGTTGGCGGGCTAGCACAGATACGCAGTATTTT.

The sample holds a few counts of this clonotype. J is TRBJ2-2 and V is TRBV6-2 or TRBV6-3, with D maybe TRBD1 (5 bases). The CDR3 length is 14 residues. Germline assignment: CDR1 MNHEY and CDR2 SVGEGT. V dropped 4 bases and J dropped 4 bases, with 10 bases sitting between them. In DNA form, the CDR3 reads TGTGCCAGCAGTTCAGACAGCTCCACCGGGGAGCTGTTTTTT. Residues: CASSSDSSTGELFF.

This clonotype was seen a handful of times. CDR3 in amino acids: CASSLPSRRGVTDTQYF. CDR3 DNA sequence: TGTGCCAGCAGCTTACCATCCAGGCGGGGGGTCACGGATACGCAGTATTTT. The V and J genes are TRBV7-8 and TRBJ2-3; TRBD2 matches at 8 bases. In germline, CDR1 is SGHVS, CDR2 FQNEAQ. With 2 bases clipped from V and 6 bases from J, the junction kept 13 bases outside the gene matches. The CDR3 is 17 residues long.